This T cell receptor (beta chain) was sequenced for a study of T cells in Graves' hyperthyroidism and ophthalmopathy. Study results and caveats: Most expanded thyroid clonotypes above 0.001 also appeared in blood. Ophthalmopathy and stable hyperthyroidism were told apart by a 13 V-J model.

Comments on this clonotype: Its antigen is currently unknown.

The CDR3 spans 13 residues. Germline V gene sequence: CDR1 SGHDT, CDR2 YYEEEE. Losses at the gene ends were 4 bases for V and 7 bases for J; bases not matched to a gene: 4. Amplified regions were TCR beta CDR3 sequences from RNA transcripts. Using the HTBI primer set, a first-round RT-PCR was run on the TCR CDR3. In TCRdb, the multiplex PCR reads were re-called with MiXCR into one record per CDR3 protein. The sample holds 500,000 to 800,000 distinct CDR3 sequences; less than 45% are singletons and the top ten take more than 7%. The study excluded patients with uncontrolled infection, other autoimmune disease, pregnancy or lactation. Diagnosing involved the use of clinical symptoms, serum thyroxine and TRAb, thyroid ultrasound and orbital computed tomography.

The chain employs TRBV5-6 and TRBJ1-4; 7 positions agree with TRBD1. The sequence was collected from an adult man with Graves' disease, either hyperthyroidism or ophthalmopathy (not recorded which). Sequencing was carried out using peripheral blood or thyroid tissue (not recorded which). CDR3 sequence reads: CASSKRDSEKLFF. The CDR3 DNA is TGTGCCAGCAGCAAGCGGGACAGTGAAAAACTGTTTTTT.